Given below is one T cell receptor beta chain in context. The data belong to a study of blood T cell repertoires in COVID-19. About the research overall: Sites in the United States, Italy and Spain provided acute and convalescent COVID-19 samples. T cells, B-cell-depleted T cells, or PBMCs supplied cDNA or gDNA.

Deletions cut 3 bases from V and 6 bases from J, with 15 bases between. Germline CDR1 and CDR2: SGHRS and YFSETQ. This CDR3 comprises 15 residues. Per the study methods: Amplified reference gene primers provided the basis for estimating nucleated cell counts. This table comes from immunoSEQ multiplex PCR, and its TCRdb copy is limited to in-frame clones, with some not included. V, J and clone size are those of that table, while D and trimming were read from the DNA. Of 99,000 or so clones listed, roughly four fifths are singletons. The TCR originated in a woman aged 80 or over with active or convalescent COVID-19. Material: peripheral blood. The chain uses TRBV5-1 and TRBJ1-4, with TRBD1 as a possible D gene (6 bases). CDR3 in amino acids: CASSSNTGFDEKLFF. The CDR3 DNA follows: TGCGCCAGCAGCTCCAATACAGGGTTCGATGAAAAACTGTTTTTT.